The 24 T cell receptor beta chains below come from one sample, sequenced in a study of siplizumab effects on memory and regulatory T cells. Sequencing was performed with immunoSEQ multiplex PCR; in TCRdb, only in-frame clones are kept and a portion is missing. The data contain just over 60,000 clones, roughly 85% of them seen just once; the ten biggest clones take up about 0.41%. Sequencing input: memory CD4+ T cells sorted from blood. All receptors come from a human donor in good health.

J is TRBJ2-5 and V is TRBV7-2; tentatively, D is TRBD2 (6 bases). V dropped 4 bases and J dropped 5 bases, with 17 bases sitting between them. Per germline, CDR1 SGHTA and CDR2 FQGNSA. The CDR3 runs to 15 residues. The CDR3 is CASSSSFSGGETQYF. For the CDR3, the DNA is TGTGCCAGCAGCTCCTCATTTAGCGGCGGGGAGACCCAGTACTTC.

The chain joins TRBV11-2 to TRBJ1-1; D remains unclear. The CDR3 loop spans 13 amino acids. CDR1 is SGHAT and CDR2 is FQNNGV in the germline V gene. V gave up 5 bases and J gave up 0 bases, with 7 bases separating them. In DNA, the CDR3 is TGTGCCAGCAGCGCGGCCATGAACACTGAAGCTTTCTTT. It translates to CASSAAMNTEAFF.

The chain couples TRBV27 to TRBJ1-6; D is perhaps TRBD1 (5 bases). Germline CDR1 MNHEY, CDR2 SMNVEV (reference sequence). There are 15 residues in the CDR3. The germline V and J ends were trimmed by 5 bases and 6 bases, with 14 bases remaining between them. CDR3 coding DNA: TGTGCCAGCAGTCCAAGCCCGGGGGGTAATTCACCCCTCCACTTT. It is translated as CASSPSPGGNSPLHF.

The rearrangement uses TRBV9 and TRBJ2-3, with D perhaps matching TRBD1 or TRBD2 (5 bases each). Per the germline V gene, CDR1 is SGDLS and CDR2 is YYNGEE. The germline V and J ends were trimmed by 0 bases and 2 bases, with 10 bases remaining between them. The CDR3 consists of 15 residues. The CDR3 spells CASSVGGMYTDTQYF. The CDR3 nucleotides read TGTGCCAGCAGCGTAGGGGGGATGTACACAGATACGCAGTATTTT.

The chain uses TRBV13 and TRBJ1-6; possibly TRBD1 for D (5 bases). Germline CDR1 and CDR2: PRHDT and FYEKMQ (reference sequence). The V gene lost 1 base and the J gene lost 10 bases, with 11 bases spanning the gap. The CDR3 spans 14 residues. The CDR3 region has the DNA TGTGCCAGCAGCTTAGATGGGGGTCGGTCACCCCTCCACTTT. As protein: CASSLDGGRSPLHF. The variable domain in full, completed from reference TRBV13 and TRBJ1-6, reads AAGVIQSPRHLIKEKRETATLKCYPIPRHDTVYWYQQGPGQDPQFLISFYEKMQSDKGSIPDRFSAQQFSDYHSELNMSSLELGDSALYFCASSLDGGRSPLHFGNGTRLTVT.

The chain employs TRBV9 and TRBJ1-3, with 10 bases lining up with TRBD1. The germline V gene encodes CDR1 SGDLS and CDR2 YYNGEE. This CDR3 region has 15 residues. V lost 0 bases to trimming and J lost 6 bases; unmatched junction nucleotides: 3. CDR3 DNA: TGTGCCAGCAGCGTAGATGGGACAGGGGTAAACACCATATATTTT. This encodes CASSVDGTGVNTIYF.

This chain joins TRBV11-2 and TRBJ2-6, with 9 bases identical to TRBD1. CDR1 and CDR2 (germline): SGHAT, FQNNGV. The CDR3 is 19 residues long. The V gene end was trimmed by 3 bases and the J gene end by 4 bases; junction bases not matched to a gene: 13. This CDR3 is CASSFLKGQGGSGANVLTF. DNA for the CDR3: TGTGCCAGCAGCTTTCTAAAGGGACAGGGAGGTTCCGGGGCCAACGTCCTGACTTTC.

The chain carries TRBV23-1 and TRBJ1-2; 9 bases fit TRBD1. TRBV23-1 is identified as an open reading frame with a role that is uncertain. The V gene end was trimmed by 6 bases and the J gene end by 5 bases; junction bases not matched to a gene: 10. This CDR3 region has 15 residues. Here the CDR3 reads CASSRRRDRVYGYTF. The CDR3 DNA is TGCGCCAGCAGCCGAAGGCGGGACAGGGTTTATGGCTACACCTTC.

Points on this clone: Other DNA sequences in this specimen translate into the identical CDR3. The CDR3 nucleotides are TGTGCCAGCAGCCTGGGTCGGGGAGGCCAAAACATTCAGTACTTC. Protein product: CASSLGRGGQNIQYF. The chain carries TRBV27 and TRBJ2-4; weak D call: TRBD2 (6 bases). Trimming pared 6 bases from V and 5 bases from J, leaving 17 bases between. Germline lookup yields CDR1 MNHEY and CDR2 SMNVEV (reference sequence). This CDR3 region has 15 residues.

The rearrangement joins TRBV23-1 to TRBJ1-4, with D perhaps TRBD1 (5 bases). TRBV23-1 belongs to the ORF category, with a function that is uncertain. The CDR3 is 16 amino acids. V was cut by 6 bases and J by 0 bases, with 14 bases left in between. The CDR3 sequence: CASRLRQGPTNEKLFF. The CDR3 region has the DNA TGCGCCAGCAGGCTAAGGCAGGGCCCAACTAATGAAAAACTGTTTTTT.

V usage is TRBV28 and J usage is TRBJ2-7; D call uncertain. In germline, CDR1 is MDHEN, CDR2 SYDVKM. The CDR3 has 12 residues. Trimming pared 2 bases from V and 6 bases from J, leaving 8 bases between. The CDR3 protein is CASSLMGFEQYF. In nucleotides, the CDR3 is TGTGCCAGCAGTTTAATGGGGTTCGAGCAGTACTTC.

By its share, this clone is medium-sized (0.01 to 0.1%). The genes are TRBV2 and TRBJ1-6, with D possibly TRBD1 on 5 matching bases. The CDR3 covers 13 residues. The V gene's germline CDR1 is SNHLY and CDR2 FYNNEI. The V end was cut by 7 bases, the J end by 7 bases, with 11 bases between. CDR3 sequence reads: CASMWGDNSPLHF. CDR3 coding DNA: TGTGCCAGCATGTGGGGGGACAATTCACCCCTCCACTTT.

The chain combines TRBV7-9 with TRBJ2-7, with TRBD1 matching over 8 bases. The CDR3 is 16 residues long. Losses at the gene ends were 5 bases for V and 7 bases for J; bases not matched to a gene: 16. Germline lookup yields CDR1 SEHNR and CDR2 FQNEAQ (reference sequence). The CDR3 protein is CASSLVGGRGQVEQYF. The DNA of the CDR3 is TGTGCCAGCAGCCTTGTCGGGGGCAGGGGGCAAGTGGAGCAGTACTTC.

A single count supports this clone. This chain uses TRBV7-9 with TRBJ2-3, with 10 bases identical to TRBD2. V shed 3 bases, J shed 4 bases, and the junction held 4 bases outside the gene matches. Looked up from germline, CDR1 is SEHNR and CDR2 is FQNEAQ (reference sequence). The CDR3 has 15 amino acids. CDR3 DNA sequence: TGTGCCAGCAGCTTGACGAGCGGGGGGGCAGATACGCAGTATTTT. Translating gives CASSLTSGGADTQYF. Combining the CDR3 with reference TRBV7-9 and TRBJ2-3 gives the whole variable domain DTGVSQNPRHKITKRGQNVTFRCDPISEHNRLYWYRQTLGQGPEFLTYFQNEAQLEKSRLLSDRFSAERPKGSFSTLEIQRTEQGDSAMYLCASSLTSGGADTQYFGPGTRLTVL.

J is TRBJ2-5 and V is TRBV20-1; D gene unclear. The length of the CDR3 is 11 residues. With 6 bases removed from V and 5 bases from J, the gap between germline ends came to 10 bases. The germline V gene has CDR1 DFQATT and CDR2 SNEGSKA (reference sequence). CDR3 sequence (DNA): TGCAGTGCCGCCCCGACCGAGACCCAGTACTTC. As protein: CSAAPTETQYF.

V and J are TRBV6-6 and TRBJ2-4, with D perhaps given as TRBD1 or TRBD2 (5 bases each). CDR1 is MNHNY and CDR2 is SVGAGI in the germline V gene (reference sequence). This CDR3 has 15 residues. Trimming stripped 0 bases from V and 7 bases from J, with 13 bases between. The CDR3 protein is CASSYSGDGWNIQYF. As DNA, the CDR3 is TGTGCCAGCAGTTACTCGGGGGACGGATGGAACATTCAGTACTTC.

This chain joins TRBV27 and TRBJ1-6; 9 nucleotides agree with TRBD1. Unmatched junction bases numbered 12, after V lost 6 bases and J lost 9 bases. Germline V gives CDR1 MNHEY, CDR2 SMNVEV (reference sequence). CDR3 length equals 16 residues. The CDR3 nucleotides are TGTGCCAGCAGACTAACTCCGGGACAGGGCGGTTCACCCCTCCACTTT. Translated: CASRLTPGQGGSPLHF.

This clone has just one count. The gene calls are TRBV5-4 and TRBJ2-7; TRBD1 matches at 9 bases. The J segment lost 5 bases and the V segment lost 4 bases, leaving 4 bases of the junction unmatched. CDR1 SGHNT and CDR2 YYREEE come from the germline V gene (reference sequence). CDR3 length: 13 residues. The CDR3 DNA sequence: TGTGCCAGCAGCCGGGACAGGGTTAACGAGCAGTACTTC. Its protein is CASSRDRVNEQYF.

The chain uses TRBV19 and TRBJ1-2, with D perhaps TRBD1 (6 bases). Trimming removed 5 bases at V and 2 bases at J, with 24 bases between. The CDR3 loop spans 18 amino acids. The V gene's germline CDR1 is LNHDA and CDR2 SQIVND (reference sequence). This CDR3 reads CASSRISTGPGGNYGYTF. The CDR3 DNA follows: TGTGCCAGTAGTCGTATATCGACAGGACCCGGGGGGAACTATGGCTACACCTTC.

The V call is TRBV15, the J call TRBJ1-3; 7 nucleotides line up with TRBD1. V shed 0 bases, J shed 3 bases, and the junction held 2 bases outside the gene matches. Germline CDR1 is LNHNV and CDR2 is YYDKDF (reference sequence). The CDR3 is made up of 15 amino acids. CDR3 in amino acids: CATSRDRGNGNTIYF. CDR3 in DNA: TGTGCCACCAGCAGAGACAGGGGGAATGGAAACACCATATATTTT.

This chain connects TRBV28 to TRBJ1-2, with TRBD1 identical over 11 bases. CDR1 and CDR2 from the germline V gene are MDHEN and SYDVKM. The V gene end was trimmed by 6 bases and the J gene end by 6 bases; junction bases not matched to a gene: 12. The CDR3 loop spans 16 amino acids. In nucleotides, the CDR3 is TGTGCCAGCAGGACTCCGGGACAGGGGGGAGGAAATGGCTACACCTTC. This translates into CASRTPGQGGGNGYTF.

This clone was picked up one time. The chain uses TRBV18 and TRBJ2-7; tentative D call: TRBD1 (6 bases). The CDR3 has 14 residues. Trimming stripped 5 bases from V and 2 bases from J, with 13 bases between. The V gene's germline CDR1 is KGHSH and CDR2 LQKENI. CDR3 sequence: CASSKGDGPYEQYF. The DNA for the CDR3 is TGTGCCAGCTCAAAGGGGGACGGACCCTACGAGCAGTACTTC.

The CDR3 coding sequence is TGTGCCAGCTCACCGACGGGACAAACCTACAATGAGCAGTTCTTC. Its translation is CASSPTGQTYNEQFF. The chain recombines TRBV18 with TRBJ2-1; D possibly corresponds to TRBD1 (6 bases). The germline gives CDR1 KGHSH, CDR2 LQKENI. V was trimmed by 3 bases and J by 2 bases, leaving 11 bases between them. The CDR3 is 15 residues long.

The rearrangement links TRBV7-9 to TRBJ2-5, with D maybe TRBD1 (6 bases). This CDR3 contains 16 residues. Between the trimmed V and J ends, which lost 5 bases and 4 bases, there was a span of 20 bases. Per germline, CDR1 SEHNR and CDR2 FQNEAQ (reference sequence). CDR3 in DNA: TGTGCCAGCAGCCCCGGTTTGTATGGGGACACAGAGACCCAGTACTTC. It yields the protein CASSPGLYGDTETQYF.